This T cell receptor beta chain was recovered during a study of regulatory T cells in long-lasting Graves disease. The germline V gene encodes CDR1 SGHRS and CDR2 YFSETQ. The CDR3 runs to 14 residues. Trimming cost V 1 base and J 6 bases, with 10 bases left between them. Construction of the TCR beta libraries employed iRepertoire HTBI primers in conjunction with Arm-PCR of CDR3 regions. A single record per CDR3 protein comes from TCRdb applying MiXCR to the multiplex PCR reads. The repertoire has approximately 440,000 distinct CDR3 sequences, 15% to 20% of them found once; the top ten carry 9% to 15%. This clonotype was seen repeatedly, ten times or more. Documented time point: newly diagnosed GD, antithyroid drugs for less than 3 months. Isolated PBMC RNA provided the starting material for the TCR library. A further study also used this sample, focusing on T cells in Graves' hyperthyroidism and ophthalmopathy. Turning to that study: Clinical symptoms, serum thyroxine and TRAb, thyroid ultrasound and orbital computed tomography were used for the diagnoses. Blood samples included most of the expanded thyroid clonotypes exceeding 0.001.

The chain joins TRBV5-1 to TRBJ1-4; no reliable D call. The clonotype comes from a man between 40 and 49 years old with Graves disease. The sample was peripheral blood mononuclear cells (PBMCs), taken at new diagnosis, from a patient treated with antithyroid drugs. Here the CDR3 DNA reads TGCGCCAGCAGCTTGCGTTCGAGGGATGAAAAACTGTTTTTT. Its protein is CASSLRSRDEKLFF.